Sequencing of this T cell receptor beta chain was carried out in a study of CD8 T cells in ankylosing spondylitis. Note on this clonotype: As yet, its antigen is unknown.

The V gene end was trimmed by 4 bases and the J gene end by 4 bases; junction bases not matched to a gene: 5. CDR3 size: 15 residues. Looked up from germline, CDR1 is SGHDT and CDR2 is YYEEEE. TCRdb processed the 5' RACE reads anew with MiXCR; each CDR3 protein has one entry. The sample records over 400,000 distinct CDR3 sequences, roughly 25% being singletons. Study-wide points: Blood of patients with ankylosing spondylitis appeared to be characterized by a TCR beta motif of several highly homologous variants.

This sequence joins TRBV5-6 and TRBJ2-5, with 12 bases lining up with TRBD1. This sequence was found in a male donor with ankylosing spondylitis. The sequencing input was blood, either unsorted or a sorted T cell fraction (not recorded which). The CDR3 sequence is CASSTGTGGGETQYF. As DNA, the CDR3 is TGTGCCAGCAGCACCGGGACAGGGGGCGGAGAGACCCAGTACTTC.